The source of this T cell receptor (beta chain) is a study of regulatory T cells in long-lasting Graves disease. Study context: Graves' patients diagnosed newly had used antithyroid drugs under 3 months.

Germline CDR1 reads MNHNS; CDR2 reads SASEGT. The CDR3 covers 14 residues. V lost 11 bases and J 5 bases, leaving 18 bases between the germline ends. Time point indicated: newly diagnosed GD, antithyroid drugs for less than 3 months. Making the TCR library involved RNA that had been extracted from PBMCs. This clonotype was seen more than once but under ten times. Building the TCR beta libraries relied on iRepertoire HTBI primers, and CDR3 regions underwent Arm-PCR. Each CDR3 protein gets one entry after TCRdb re-called the multiplex PCR reads with MiXCR. The sample includes about 380,000 distinct CDR3 sequences, roughly a sixth seen only once; the top ten take 22%.

This clonotype was sampled from a female donor with Graves disease. The sample here was peripheral blood mononuclear cells (PBMCs), taken at new diagnosis, from a patient treated with antithyroid drugs. This chain links TRBV6-1 with TRBJ2-2; unclear D gene. The CDR3 coding sequence is TGTGCCGGAAGACAAAGGGTGATGACCGGGGAGCTGTTTTTT. Amino acids: CAGRQRVMTGELFF.